This record looks at one T cell receptor beta chain sequence and its context. This clonotype came up many times. Its antigen remains unidentified. Base quality data are lacking; no much larger clone is found one base away. This entry belongs to a study of CD8+CD57+ T cells in acquired aplastic anemia (dated by TCRdb to 2016 to 2018). Turning to the overall study: A mean of about 3 ug of DNA, ranging from roughly 0.2 to 27.4 ug, was extracted from sorted CD4+ and CD8+ cells. CD8+CD57+ expansion was defined as a frequency above the mean frequency observed in healthy subjects.

There are 15 amino acids in the CDR3, from cysteine to phenylalanine inclusive. CDR3 DNA is the only sequence kept; it has 45 bases, read in frame from the first base. V loses 0 bases, J loses 6 bases, and the germline ends lie 15 bases apart. CDR1 and CDR2 are read off the germline V gene (reference sequence) as WNHNN and SYGVQD. What the research found in general, with its limitations: Around 30 CD8+ CDR3 sequences were found in both patients and controls but appeared to be highly expressed in patients and within the immunodominant clones of the patients. No significant difference in CD8+ Simpson's diversity was found between patients and healthy controls (P=0.060).

Genomic DNA was used as template for profiling of TCR beta VDJ combinations and CDR3 sequences. TCR repertoire sequencing was run on an Illumina HiSeq 2000. The paper's processing steps were these. Repertoire assessment relied on Simpson's diversity index, CDR3 size and DJ length profiles, and TRBV/TRBJ rearrangement plots. Whichever DNA sequence was most abundant in the deep sequencing data was defined as the immunodominant clone. CDR3 amino acid sequences were checked for sharing between subjects and were compared against published repertoires and the VDJdb database. In TCRdb, the public reads were trimmed at Q25 with fastp and aligned with MiXCR, with productive beta chains retained. Rows are combined by CDR3 protein, so each entry shows the most common genes and DNA. The authors' filters were not applied to this entry. For this sample the table gives fewer than 250,000 distinct CDR3 sequences, of which 40% to 50% were detected only once. The leading ten clones occupy over 7.5% of the sample.

Flow cytometry had shown CD8+CD57+ cell expansion in the patients selected for sequencing. Every patient had severe acquired aplastic anemia, diagnosed using the International Study of Aplastic Anemia and Agranulocytosis and Camitta criteria. No patient had received any therapy when blood was sampled. TCR repertoires of sorted CD4+ and CD8+ blood T cells from severe aplastic anemia patients and healthy subjects were deep-sequenced in the study. Patients were enrolled under clinicaltrials.gov protocols 00001620, 01623167, 00001397, 00071045, 00081523 and 00961064 in the USA. Ficoll-Paque density gradient centrifugation was used to isolate peripheral blood mononuclear cells. Before DNA was extracted, CD4+ and CD8+ T cells were sorted using either FACS or magnetic beads.

This TCR came from a human donor with aplastic anemia. The chain joins TRBV10-1 to TRBJ2-7; the D segment might be TRBD1 or TRBD2, since each matches 7 bases. The sequencing input was sorted CD4+, CD8+, or CD8+CD57+ T cells (not recorded which) from PBMCs. The DNA sequence is given as TGCGCCAGCAGTGAGTCGAGGCAGGGGGGGGGCGAGCAGTACTTC. Its protein reads: CASSESRQGGGEQYF.